This TCR beta chain came from a study of cytomegalovirus exposure and HLA in healthy donors. Study observations and caveats: The only immune exposure information that was available was CMV serostatus. In a later analysis, HLA-associated beta chains showed higher expansion and lower generation probabilities than comparable chains.

The PCR had 60 Vbeta and 13 Jbeta primers. Measured with immunoSEQ multiplex PCR; TCRdb has only the in-frame clones, and not every one. This sample has 150,000 or so clones, with approximately 83% found just once. The ends lost 8 bases at V and 4 bases at J; junction bases unmatched: 15. Germline V CDR1 and CDR2: LNHNV, YYDKDF (reference sequence). The CDR3 extends over 18 amino acids. Comment on this clone: Its antigen is not identified.

Sequencing was performed on PBMCs. The chain links TRBV15 to TRBJ2-1, with TRBD1 identical over 12 bases. The sequence was obtained from a male donor in good health and CMV-seronegative. The DNA of the CDR3 is TGTGCCACCCATCCGGGACAGGGGGCGCGGTTTGGGTACAATGAGCAGTTCTTC. It is translated as CATHPGQGARFGYNEQFF.